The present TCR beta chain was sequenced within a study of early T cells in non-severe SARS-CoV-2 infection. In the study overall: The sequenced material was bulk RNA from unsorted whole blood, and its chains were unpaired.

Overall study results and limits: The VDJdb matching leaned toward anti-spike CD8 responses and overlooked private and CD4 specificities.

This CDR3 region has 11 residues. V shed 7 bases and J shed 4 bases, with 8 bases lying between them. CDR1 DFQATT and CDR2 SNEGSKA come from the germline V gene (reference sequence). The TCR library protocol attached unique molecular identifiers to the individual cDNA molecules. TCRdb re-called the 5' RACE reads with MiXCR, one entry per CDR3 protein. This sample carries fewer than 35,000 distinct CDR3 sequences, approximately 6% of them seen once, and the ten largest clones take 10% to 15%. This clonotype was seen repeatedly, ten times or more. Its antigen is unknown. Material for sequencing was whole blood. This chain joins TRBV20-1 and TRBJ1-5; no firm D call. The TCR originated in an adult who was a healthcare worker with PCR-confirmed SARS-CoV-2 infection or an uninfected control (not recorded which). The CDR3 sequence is CSVAGNQPQHF. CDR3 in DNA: TGCAGTGTCGCAGGAAATCAGCCCCAGCATTTT.